This is a list of T cell receptor beta chains from one sample in a study of HIV-infected patients and healthy controls. TCRdb re-called the 5' RACE reads with MiXCR, one entry per CDR3 protein. The repertoire has about 15,000 distinct CDR3 sequences, 8% to 10% of them found once; the top ten carry about 5.1%. The sample was blood. These receptor sequences come from an adult in good health. CDR3s include the opening cysteine and the closing phenylalanine or tryptophan. D genes are given only for firm matches. Only part of the rows carry a size: once, few, many, or a class if the clone is expanded.

size	V	D	J	DNA	CDR3
many	TRBV6-5	-	TRBJ2-7	TGTGCCAGCAGTTACTCTCTCCCGGGCAGGGAGTACGAGCAGTACTTC	CASSYSLPGREYEQYF
few	TRBV7-6	-	TRBJ2-3	TGTGCCAGCAGCTCTTGGGGGACACTGAGGTATATAGATACGCAGTATTTT	CASSSWGTLRYIDTQYF
many	TRBV5-6	-	TRBJ1-5	TGTGCCAGCAGCCTCCTGGGAGTGAGCAATCAGCCCCAGCATTTT	CASSLLGVSNQPQHF
many	TRBV30	-	TRBJ2-5	TGTGCCTGGAGTACTATGGGGACTACAGGGGTTGGGACCCAGTACTTC	CAWSTMGTTGVGTQYF
once	TRBV6-5	-	TRBJ2-3	TGTGCCAGCAGTTCACGTATTGCGGCCCGACATACGCAGTATTTT	CASSSRIAARHTQYF
-	TRBV6-5	TRBD2	TRBJ2-2	TGTGCCAGCAGTTACTCTAGCGGGAGTCCCACCGGGGAGCTGTTTTTT	CASSYSSGSPTGELFF
medium-sized	TRBV4-1	-	TRBJ2-1	TGCGCCAGCAGCCAAGGGAGGGAGGAGTCCTTC	CASSQGREESF
medium-sized	TRBV7-9	-	TRBJ1-2	TGTGCCAGCAGCTTAGACGGCAGTAACTATGGCTACACCTTC	CASSLDGSNYGYTF
-	TRBV20-1	-	TRBJ2-1	TGCAGTGCTAGAGCATACTACAGGGAGGAGCAGTTCTTC	CSARAYYREEQFF
many	TRBV7-6	-	TRBJ2-4	TGTGCCAGCAGCTTCCGAGCGGGTCCAGCCAAAAACATTCAGTACTTC	CASSFRAGPAKNIQYF
medium-sized	TRBV2	-	TRBJ2-1	TGTGCCAGCACCGGGACCAAACCCCACTCCTACAATGAGCAGTTCTTC	CASTGTKPHSYNEQFF
many	TRBV6-1	TRBD2	TRBJ2-7	TGTGCCAGCAGTCCCCACGGGGGGGACGGAGCCTACGAGCAGTACTTC	CASSPHGGDGAYEQYF
many	TRBV6-5	TRBD2	TRBJ2-3	TGTGCCAGCAGTTACTCGATAGGGACTAGCGGTTTTAGAAATACGCAGTATTTT	CASSYSIGTSGFRNTQYF
many	TRBV20-1	-	TRBJ2-5	TGCAGTGCTAGAGATGTAAGGGACGGTCAAGAGACCCAGTACTTC	CSARDVRDGQETQYF
many	TRBV7-9	-	TRBJ2-2	TGTGCCAGCAGCTTACGACCGGGAAGTAACACCGGGGAGCTGTTTTTT	CASSLRPGSNTGELFF
medium-sized	TRBV3-1	-	TRBJ2-7	TGTGCCAGCAGCTACGGTAGCTACGAGCAGTACTTC	CASSYGSYEQYF
few	TRBV10-3	TRBD2	TRBJ2-7	TGTGCCATCAGAGCCCCGAAGACTAGCGGGAAAGCCTACGAGCAGTACTTC	CAIRAPKTSGKAYEQYF
-	TRBV19	-	TRBJ2-6	TGTGCCAGTAGTATACAGGGAAGCTCTGGGGCCAACGTCCTGACTTTC	CASSIQGSSGANVLTF
few	TRBV24-1	-	TRBJ2-1	TGTGCCACCAGTGATTTGCTTTACGATGAGCAGTTCTTC	CATSDLLYDEQFF
medium-sized	TRBV10-3	-	TRBJ2-1	TGTGCCATCAGTGAGTCCAAGGACTACAATGAGCAGTTCTTC	CAISESKDYNEQFF
many	TRBV29-1	-	TRBJ1-1	TGCAGCGTTGAGATGACAGCCGAAGCTTTCTTT	CSVEMTAEAFF
many	TRBV4-2	-	TRBJ1-1	TGTGCCAGCAGCCAATTAGTGTTTTCTGAAGCTTTCTTT	CASSQLVFSEAFF
many	TRBV24-1	TRBD2	TRBJ2-1	TGTGCCACCAGTGACTCCCTTACTAGCGGGAGGAGGTCCAATGAGCAGTTCTTC	CATSDSLTSGRRSNEQFF
many	TRBV5-1	-	TRBJ2-3	TGCGCCAGCAGCTCTCCTAGAGGGGTGGACACAGATACGCAGTATTTT	CASSSPRGVDTDTQYF
medium-sized	TRBV2	-	TRBJ2-7	TGTGCCAGCAGTGAAGGCGGGGGCGGGCAGTACTTC	CASSEGGGGQYF
medium-sized	TRBV27	-	TRBJ1-1	TGTGCCAGCAGTTCCCGGACGGGAAGTATTGAAGCTTTCTTT	CASSSRTGSIEAFF
medium-sized	TRBV6-2/TRBV6-3	TRBD2	TRBJ2-3	TGTGCCAGCAGTCGAGCGGGAGAATCGGATACGCAGTATTTT	CASSRAGESDTQYF
many	TRBV7-9	TRBD1	TRBJ2-3	TGTGCCAGCAGTCCGGGACAGCCTGGGGATACGCAGTATTTT	CASSPGQPGDTQYF
many	TRBV6-5	-	TRBJ2-2	TGTGCCAGCAGCCTGAGGACAGCCGGGGAGCTGTTTTTT	CASSLRTAGELFF
many	TRBV20-1	TRBD1	TRBJ1-2	TGCAGTGCTAGAGAGAACAGGGGGAGGTTCGGCTACACCTTC	CSARENRGRFGYTF
-	TRBV3-1	-	TRBJ1-1	TGTGCCAGCAGCCAAGAGAGCTTGGCTTTCTTT	CASSQESLAFF
medium-sized	TRBV6-6	-	TRBJ2-1	TGTGCCAGCAGTGGCGCTAGCGTTGAGCAGTTCTTC	CASSGASVEQFF
medium-sized	TRBV24-1	-	TRBJ2-5	TGTGCCACTAGTAGACAGAACCAAGAGACCCAGTACTTC	CATSRQNQETQYF
-	TRBV7-9	TRBD1	TRBJ1-1	TGTGCCAGCAGCCCCCGACAGGGCTGGAACACTGAAGCTTTCTTT	CASSPRQGWNTEAFF
many	TRBV12-3/TRBV12-4	-	TRBJ1-1	TGTGCCAGCAGCCTAAACCGGAAAACGAACACTGAAGCTTTCTTT	CASSLNRKTNTEAFF
few	TRBV2	-	TRBJ2-3	TGTGCCAGCAGTGAAGCTCGGGCAGGCCCCCCAGATACGCAGTATTTT	CASSEARAGPPDTQYF
medium-sized	TRBV3-1	-	TRBJ2-2	TGTGCCAGCAGCCCCGTAGGAGGGGGCCCCGGGGAGCTGTTTTTT	CASSPVGGGPGELFF
many	TRBV7-2	-	TRBJ1-5	TGTGCCAGCAGCTTGAACTTCAATCAGCCCCAGCATTTT	CASSLNFNQPQHF
many	TRBV20-1	TRBD2	TRBJ2-1	TGCAGTGCTAGAGATCCTAGCGGAAGCTCCTACAATGAGCAGTTCTTC	CSARDPSGSSYNEQFF
many	TRBV5-4	-	TRBJ2-1	TGTGCCAGCAGCGCGGGACTTTCATACAATGAGCAGTTCTTC	CASSAGLSYNEQFF
many	TRBV6-2/TRBV6-3	TRBD2	TRBJ2-1	TGTGCCAGCAGTTACAACTTCGGACTAGCGGGAAGTCCCCTCTACAATGAGCAGTTCTTC	CASSYNFGLAGSPLYNEQFF
-	TRBV12-3/TRBV12-4	-	TRBJ2-6	TGTGCCAGCAGTGTACAGTATAACTCTGGGGCCAACGTCCTGACTTTC	CASSVQYNSGANVLTF
many	TRBV19	-	TRBJ1-2	TGTGCCAGTAGTTCCTCGGACAGCTCTGAGGGCTACACCTTC	CASSSSDSSEGYTF
many	TRBV5-1	-	TRBJ2-2	TGCGCCAGCAGCTTGGAAGTCCGGGGGCTCCCTAACACCGGGGAGCTGTTTTTT	CASSLEVRGLPNTGELFF
medium-sized	TRBV18	-	TRBJ2-5	TGTGCCAGCTCACCAGGTTTCCAACCACTCCAAGAGACCCAGTACTTC	CASSPGFQPLQETQYF
many	TRBV7-6	TRBD1	TRBJ2-1	TGTGCCAGCAGCGCACGACAGGGATCCTACAATGAGCAGTTCTTC	CASSARQGSYNEQFF
many	TRBV10-3	-	TRBJ2-3	TGTGCCATCAGGGGCACAGATACGCAGTATTTT	CAIRGTDTQYF
medium-sized	TRBV4-2	-	TRBJ2-5	TGTGCCAGCAGCCCAGGGACATTGAAAGAGACCCAGTACTTC	CASSPGTLKETQYF
medium-sized	TRBV20-1	-	TRBJ2-3	TGCAGTGCTAGTCGCTCTGGCGTAGCGCAGTATTTT	CSASRSGVAQYF